The clone carrying this TCR beta chain has just one count. Its antigen is unknown. The junction shows a germline mismatch at one end, possibly a read error. This sample is drawn from a study of OX40 agonist ivuxolimab in advanced cancers. Study as a whole: Partial responses occurred in Three dose-escalation patients, one with hepatocellular carcinoma and two with cutaneous melanoma. Whole-study results and caveats: Expanded clones tended on average to be more numerous among CD8+ T cells than CD4+.

Germline lookup yields CDR1 SGHDT and CDR2 YYEEEE. CDR3 length: 14 amino acids. Method: immunoSEQ multiplex PCR; TCRdb's copy keeps in-frame clones and lacks some. Among 33,000 or so clones listed, about 78% were seen once. This rearrangement joins TRBV5-6 to TRBJ2-1; D is tentatively TRBD1 or TRBD2 (5 bases each). The starting material was CD4+ or CD8+ T cells sorted from blood, obtained in a trial of the OX40 agonist ivuxolimab. The sequence was obtained from an adult with an advanced solid tumor such as melanoma, head and neck, liver or kidney cancer. The CDR3 DNA follows: TGTGCCAGCAGCTTGATAATCCGGGGCCAGAAATTGATCTTC. Translated: CASSLIIRGQKLIF.